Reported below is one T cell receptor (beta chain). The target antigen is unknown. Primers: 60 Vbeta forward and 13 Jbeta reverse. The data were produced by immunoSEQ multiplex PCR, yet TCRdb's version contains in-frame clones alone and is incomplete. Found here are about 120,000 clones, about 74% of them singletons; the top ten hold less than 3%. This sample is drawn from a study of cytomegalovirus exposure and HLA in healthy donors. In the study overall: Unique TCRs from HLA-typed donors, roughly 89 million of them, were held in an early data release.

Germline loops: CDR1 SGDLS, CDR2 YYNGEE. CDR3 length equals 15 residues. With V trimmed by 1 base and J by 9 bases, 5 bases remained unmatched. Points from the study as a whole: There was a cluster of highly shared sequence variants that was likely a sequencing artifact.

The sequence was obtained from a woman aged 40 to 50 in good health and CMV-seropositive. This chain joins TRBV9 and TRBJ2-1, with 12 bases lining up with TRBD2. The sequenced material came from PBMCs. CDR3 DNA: TGTGCCAGCAGCGTAACTAGCGGGGGGTTGTTTGAGCAGTTCTTC. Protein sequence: CASSVTSGGLFEQFF.